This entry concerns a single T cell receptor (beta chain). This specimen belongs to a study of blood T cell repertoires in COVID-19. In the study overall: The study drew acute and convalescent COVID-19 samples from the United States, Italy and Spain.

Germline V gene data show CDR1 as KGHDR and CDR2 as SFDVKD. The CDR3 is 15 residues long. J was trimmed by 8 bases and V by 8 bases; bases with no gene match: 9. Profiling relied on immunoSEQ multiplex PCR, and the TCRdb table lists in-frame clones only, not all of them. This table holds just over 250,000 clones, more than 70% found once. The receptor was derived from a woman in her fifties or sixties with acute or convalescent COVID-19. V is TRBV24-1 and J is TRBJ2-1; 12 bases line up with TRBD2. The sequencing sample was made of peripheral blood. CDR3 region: CATTPTSGGGDEQFF. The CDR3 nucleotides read TGTGCCACCACTCCGACTAGCGGGGGAGGGGATGAGCAGTTCTTC.